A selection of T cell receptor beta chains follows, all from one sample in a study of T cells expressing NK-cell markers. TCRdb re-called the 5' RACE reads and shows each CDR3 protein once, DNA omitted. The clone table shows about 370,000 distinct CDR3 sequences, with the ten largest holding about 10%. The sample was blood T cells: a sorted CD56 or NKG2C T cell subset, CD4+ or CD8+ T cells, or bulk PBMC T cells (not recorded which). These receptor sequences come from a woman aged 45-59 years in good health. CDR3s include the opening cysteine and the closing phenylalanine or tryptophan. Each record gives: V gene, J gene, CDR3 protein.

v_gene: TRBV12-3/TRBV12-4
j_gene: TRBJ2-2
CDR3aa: CASSYISLGTGELFF

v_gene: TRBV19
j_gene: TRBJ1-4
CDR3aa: CASAGGGTGEKLFF

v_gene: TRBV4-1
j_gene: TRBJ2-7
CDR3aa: CASNLSPGSQGYEQYF

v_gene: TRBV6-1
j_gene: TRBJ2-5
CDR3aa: CASSLGGLGQETQYF

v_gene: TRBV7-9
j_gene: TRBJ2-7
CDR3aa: CASSRRTSGSTEQYF

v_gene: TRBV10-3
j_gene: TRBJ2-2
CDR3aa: CAIRGILADGELFF

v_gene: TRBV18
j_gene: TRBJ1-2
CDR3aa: CASSPPPPDYGYTF

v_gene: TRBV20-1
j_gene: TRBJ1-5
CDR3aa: CSALGQGGQPQHF

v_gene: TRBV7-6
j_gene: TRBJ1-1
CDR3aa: CASSAPRGDTEAFF

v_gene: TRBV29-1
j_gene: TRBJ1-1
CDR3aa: CSVRQGNTEAFF

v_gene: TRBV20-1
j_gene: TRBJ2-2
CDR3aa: CSASRDRGVTGELFF

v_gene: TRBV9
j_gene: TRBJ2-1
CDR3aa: CASSVGLEGLGEQFF

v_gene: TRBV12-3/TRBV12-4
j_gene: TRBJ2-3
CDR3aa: CASSSGGGPVTDTQYF

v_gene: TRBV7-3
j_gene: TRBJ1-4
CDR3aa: CASSLTSQGTTNEKLFF

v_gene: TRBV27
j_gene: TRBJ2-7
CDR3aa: CASSRFAGTSYEQYF

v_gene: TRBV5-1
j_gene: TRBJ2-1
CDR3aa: CASSVTLAGEIEQFF

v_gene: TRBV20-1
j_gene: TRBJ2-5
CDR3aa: CSARDLRTVETQYF

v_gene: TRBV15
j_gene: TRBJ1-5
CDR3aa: CATSRGAGGAVNQPQHF

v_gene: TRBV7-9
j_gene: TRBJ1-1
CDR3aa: CASSLDQGTITEAFF

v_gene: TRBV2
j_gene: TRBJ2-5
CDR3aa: CASSTGWETQYF

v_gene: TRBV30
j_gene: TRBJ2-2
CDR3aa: CAWSVPGLAGTSGELFF

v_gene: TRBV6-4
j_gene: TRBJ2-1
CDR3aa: CASSQFPGTYNEQFF

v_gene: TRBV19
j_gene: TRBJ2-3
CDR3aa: CASNRDRVADTQYF

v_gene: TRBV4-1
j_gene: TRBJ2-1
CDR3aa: CASSQIAGGRFF

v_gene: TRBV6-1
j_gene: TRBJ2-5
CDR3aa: CASSELGQPRGETQYF

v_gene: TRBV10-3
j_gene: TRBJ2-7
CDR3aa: CATVSSGVAEQYF

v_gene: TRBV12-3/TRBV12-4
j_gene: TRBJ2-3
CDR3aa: CASSLPGLVRDTQYF

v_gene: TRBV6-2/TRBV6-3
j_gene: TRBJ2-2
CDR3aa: CASLPRGSGRAFTGELFF

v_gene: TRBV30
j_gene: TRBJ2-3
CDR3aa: CAWDPGLAGPDTQYF

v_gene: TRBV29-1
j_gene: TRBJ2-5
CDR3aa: CSVGTREETQYF

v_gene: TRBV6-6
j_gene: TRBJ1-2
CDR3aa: CASSYGRTGYGYTF